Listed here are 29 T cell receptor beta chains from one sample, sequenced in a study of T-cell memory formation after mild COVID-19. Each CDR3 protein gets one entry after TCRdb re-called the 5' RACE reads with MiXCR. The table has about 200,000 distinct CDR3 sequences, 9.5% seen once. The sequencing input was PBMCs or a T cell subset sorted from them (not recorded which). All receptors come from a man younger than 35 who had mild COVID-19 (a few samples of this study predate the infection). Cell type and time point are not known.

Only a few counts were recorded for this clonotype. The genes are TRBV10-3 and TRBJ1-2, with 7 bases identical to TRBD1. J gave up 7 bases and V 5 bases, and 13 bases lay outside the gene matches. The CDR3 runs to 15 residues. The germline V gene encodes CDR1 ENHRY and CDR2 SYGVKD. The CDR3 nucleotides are TGTGCCATCAGTCCGCGGGACAGAGCTAATGGTGGCTACACCTTC. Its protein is CAISPRDRANGGYTF.

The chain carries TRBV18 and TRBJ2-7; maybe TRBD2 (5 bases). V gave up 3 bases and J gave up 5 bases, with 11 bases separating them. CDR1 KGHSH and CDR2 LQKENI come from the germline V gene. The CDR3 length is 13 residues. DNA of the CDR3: TGTGCCAGCTCACCCTCGGGAAGGGACGAGCAGTACGTC. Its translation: CASSPSGRDEQYV.

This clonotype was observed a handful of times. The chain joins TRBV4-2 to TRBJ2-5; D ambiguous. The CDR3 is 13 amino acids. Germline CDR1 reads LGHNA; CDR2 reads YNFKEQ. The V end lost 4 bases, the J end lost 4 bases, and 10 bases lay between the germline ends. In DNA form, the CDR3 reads TGTGCCAGCAGCCTGTCTAGGGTAGAGACCCAGTACTTC. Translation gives CASSLSRVETQYF.

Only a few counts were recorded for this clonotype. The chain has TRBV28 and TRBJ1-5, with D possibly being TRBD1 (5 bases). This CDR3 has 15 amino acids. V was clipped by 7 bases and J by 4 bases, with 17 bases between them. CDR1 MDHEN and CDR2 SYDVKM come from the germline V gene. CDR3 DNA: TGTGCCAGCACTATGTCCAGGGTCTTGAATCAGCCCCAGCATTTT. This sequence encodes CASTMSRVLNQPQHF.

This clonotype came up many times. The CDR3 reads CASSPTPIAGTDTQYF. The CDR3 DNA reads as TGTGCCAGCAGCCCGACTCCGATAGCGGGCACAGATACGCAGTATTTT. The rearrangement links TRBV7-3 to TRBJ2-3; TRBD2 might be the D (6 bases). V was clipped by 5 bases and J by 1 base, with 16 bases between them. The CDR3 is 16 residues long. CDR1 and CDR2 (germline): SGHTA, FQGTGA.

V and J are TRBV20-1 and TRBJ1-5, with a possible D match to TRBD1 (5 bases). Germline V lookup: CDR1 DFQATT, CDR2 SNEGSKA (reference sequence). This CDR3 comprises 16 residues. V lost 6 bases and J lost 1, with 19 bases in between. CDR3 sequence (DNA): TGCAGTGCCTACCAAGCCAGCGGGGGGAGCAATCAGCCCCAGCATTTT. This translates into CSAYQASGGSNQPQHF.

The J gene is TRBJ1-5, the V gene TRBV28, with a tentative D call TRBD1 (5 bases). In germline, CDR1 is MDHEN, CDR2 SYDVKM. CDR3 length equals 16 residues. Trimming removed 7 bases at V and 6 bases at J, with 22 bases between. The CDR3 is CASTVGSGGNVQPQHF. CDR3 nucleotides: TGTGCCAGCACCGTCGGTTCTGGGGGGAACGTTCAGCCCCAGCATTTT.

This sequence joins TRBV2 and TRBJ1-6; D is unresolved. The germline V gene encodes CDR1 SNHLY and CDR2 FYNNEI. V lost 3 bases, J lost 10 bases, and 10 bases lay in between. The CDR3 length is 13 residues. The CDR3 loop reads CASSDSGASPLHF. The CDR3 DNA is TGTGCCAGCAGTGACAGCGGCGCCTCACCCCTCCACTTT.

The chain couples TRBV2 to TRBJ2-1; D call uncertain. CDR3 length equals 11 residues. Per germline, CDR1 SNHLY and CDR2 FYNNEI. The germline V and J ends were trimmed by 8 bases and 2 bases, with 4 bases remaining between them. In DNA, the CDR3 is TGTGCCAGCGGGCCCTACAATGAGCAGTTCTTC. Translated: CASGPYNEQFF. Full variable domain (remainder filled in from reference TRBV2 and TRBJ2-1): EPEVTQTPSHQVTQMGQEVILRCVPISNHLYFYWYRQILGQKVEFLVSFYNNEISEKSEIFDDQFSVERPDGSNFTLKIRSTKLEDSAMYFCASGPYNEQFFGPGTRLTVL.

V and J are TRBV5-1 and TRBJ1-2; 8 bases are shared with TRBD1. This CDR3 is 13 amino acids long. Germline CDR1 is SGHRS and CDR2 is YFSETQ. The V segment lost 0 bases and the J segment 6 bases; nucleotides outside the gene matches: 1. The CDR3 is CASSLDRGDGYTF. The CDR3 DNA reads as TGCGCCAGCAGCTTGGACAGGGGGGATGGCTACACCTTC.

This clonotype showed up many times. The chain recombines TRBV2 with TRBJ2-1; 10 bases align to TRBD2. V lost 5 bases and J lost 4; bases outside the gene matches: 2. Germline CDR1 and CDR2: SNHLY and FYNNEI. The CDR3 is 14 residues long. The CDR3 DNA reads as TGTGCCAGCAGTTCTAGCGGGGGTTACAATGAGCAGTTCTTC. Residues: CASSSSGGYNEQFF.

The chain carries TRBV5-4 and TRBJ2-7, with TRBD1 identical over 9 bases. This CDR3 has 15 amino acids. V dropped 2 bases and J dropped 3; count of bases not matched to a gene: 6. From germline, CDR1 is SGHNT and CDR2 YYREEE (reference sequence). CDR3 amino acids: CASSFWDRANYEQYF. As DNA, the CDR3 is TGTGCCAGCAGCTTTTGGGACAGGGCGAACTACGAGCAGTACTTC.

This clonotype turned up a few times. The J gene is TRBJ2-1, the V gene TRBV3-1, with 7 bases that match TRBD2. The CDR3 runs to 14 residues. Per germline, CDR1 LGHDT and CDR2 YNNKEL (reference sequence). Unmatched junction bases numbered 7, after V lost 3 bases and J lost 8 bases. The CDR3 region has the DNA TGTGCCAGCAGCCAGCAGACTAGCACCGATGAGCAGTTCTTC. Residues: CASSQQTSTDEQFF.

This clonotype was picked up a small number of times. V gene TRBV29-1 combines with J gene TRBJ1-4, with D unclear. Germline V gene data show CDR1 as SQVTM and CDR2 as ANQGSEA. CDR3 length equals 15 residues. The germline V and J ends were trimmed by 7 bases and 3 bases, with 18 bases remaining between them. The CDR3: CSAKIGISANEKLFF. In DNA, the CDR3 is TGCAGCGCCAAAATCGGGATTAGCGCTAATGAAAAACTGTTTTTT. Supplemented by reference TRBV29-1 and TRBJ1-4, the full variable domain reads SAVISQKPSRDICQRGTSLTIQCQVDSQVTMMFWYRQQPGQSLTLIATANQGSEATYESGFVIDKFPISRPNLTFSTLTVSNMSPEDSSIYLCSAKIGISANEKLFFGSGTQLSVL.

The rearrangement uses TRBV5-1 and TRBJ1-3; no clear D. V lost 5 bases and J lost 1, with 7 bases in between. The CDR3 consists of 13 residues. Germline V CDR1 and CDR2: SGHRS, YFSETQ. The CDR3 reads CASREGSGNTIYF. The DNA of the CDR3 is TGCGCCAGCAGAGAAGGTTCTGGAAACACCATATATTTT.

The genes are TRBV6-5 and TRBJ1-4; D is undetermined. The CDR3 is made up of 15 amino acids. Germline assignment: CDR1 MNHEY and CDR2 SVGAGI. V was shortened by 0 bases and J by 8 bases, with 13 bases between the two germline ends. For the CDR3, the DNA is TGTGCCAGCAGTTACTCCGTCGCCCTAGGAGAAAAACTGTTTTTT. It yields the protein CASSYSVALGEKLFF.

The CDR3 protein is CASSYPRTGELSLHF. In DNA, the CDR3 is TGTGCCAGCAGTTACCCAAGGACAGGCGAATTATCCCTCCACTTT. The J gene is TRBJ1-6, the V gene TRBV6-2 or TRBV6-3; TRBD1 matches at 7 bases. Germline V lookup: CDR1 MNHEY, CDR2 SVGEGT. The CDR3 totals 15 residues. V shed 2 bases, J shed 14 bases, and the junction held 12 bases outside the gene matches.

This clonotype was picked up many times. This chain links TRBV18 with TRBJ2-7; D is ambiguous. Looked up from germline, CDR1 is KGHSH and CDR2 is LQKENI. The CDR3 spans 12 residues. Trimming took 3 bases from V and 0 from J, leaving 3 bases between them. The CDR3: CASSPGSYEQYV. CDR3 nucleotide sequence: TGTGCCAGCTCACCCGGCTCCTACGAGCAGTACGTC.

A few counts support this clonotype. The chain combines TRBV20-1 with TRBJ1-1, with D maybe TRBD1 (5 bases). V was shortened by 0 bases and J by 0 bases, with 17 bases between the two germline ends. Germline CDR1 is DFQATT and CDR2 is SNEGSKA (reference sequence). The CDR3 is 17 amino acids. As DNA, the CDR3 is TGCAGTGCTAGAGATACCCCCCACAGGATTATGAACACTGAAGCTTTCTTT. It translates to CSARDTPHRIMNTEAFF.

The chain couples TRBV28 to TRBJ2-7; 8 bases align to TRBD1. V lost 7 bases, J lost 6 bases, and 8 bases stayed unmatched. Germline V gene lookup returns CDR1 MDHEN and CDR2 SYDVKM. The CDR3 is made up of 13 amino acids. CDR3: CASKTGELPEQYV. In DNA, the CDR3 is TGTGCCAGCAAGACAGGGGAATTACCCGAGCAGTACGTC.

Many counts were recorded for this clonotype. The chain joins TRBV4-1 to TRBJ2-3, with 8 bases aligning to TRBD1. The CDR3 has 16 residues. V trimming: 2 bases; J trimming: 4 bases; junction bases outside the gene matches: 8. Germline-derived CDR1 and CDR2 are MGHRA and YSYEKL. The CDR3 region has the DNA TGCGCCAGCAGCCAACTTACAGGGGGAATTGCAGATACGCAGTATTTT. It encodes CASSQLTGGIADTQYF.

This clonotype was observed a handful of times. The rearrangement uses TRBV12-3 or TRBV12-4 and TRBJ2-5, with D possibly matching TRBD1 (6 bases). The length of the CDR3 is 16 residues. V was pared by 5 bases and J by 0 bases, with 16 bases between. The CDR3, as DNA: TGTGCCAGCAGTCTCAGGGGCGGTGTGTACCAAGAGACCCAGTACTTC. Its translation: CASSLRGGVYQETQYF.

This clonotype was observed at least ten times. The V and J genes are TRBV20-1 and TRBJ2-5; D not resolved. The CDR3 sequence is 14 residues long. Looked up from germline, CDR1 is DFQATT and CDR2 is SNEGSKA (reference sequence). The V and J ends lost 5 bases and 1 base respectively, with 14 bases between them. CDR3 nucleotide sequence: TGCAGTGCTCAACGATTCGGCGCCCAAGAGACCCAGTACTTC. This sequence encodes CSAQRFGAQETQYF.

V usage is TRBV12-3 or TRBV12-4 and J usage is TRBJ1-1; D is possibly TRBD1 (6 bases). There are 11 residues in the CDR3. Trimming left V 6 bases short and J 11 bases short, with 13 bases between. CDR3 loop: CASRDRMNAFF. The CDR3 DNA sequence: TGTGCCAGCAGAGACAGGATGAATGCTTTCTTT.

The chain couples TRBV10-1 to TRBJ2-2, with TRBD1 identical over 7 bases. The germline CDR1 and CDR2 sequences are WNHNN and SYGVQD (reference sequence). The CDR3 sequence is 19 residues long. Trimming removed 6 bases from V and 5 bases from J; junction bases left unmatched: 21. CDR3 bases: TGCGCCAGCAGCCACGCTGGGACAGCCACTGGGGGTAATACCGGGGAGCTGTTTTTT. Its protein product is CASSHAGTATGGNTGELFF.

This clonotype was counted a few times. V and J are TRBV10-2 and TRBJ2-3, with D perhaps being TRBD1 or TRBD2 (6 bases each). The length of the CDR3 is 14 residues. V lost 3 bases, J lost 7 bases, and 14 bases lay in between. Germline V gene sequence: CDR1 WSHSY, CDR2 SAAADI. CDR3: CASSDTGAAHTQYF. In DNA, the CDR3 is TGCGCCAGCAGTGATACGGGGGCCGCCCATACGCAGTATTTT.

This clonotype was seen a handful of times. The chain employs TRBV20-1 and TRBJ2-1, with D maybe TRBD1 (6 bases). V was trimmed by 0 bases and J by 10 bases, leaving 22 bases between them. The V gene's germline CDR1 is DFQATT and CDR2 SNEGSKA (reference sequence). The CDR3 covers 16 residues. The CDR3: CSARDGGRGPQKEQFF. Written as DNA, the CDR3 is TGCAGTGCTAGAGATGGGGGCAGGGGCCCCCAGAAGGAGCAGTTCTTC.

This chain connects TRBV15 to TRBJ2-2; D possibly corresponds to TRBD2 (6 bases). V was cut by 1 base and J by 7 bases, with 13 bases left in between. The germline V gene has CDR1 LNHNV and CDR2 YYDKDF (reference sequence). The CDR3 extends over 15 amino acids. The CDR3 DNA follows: TGTGCCACCAGCAGAGCGGCGGGGCGTGTCGGGGAGCTGTTTTTT. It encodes CATSRAAGRVGELFF.

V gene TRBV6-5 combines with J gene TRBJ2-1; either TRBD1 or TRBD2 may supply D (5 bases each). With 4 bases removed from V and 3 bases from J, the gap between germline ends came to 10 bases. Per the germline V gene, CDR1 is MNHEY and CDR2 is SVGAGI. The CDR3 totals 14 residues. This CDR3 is CASSFGANYNEQFF. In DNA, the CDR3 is TGTGCCAGCAGTTTCGGGGCTAACTACAATGAGCAGTTCTTC.